The clone carrying this T cell receptor beta chain was recorded only once. This specimen includes other DNA sequences encoding the same CDR3. Per germline, CDR1 SGHRS and CDR2 YFSETQ. The CDR3 runs to 14 residues. Trimming cost V 1 base and J 2 bases, with 9 bases left between them. This entry comes from a study of blood T cell repertoires in COVID-19. Study summary: Sites across the United States, Italy and Spain contributed samples from acute and convalescent COVID-19.

Using immunoSEQ multiplex PCR, the repertoire was profiled, and TCRdb retains in-frame clones only, with some absent. Among about 480,000 clones listed, about 87% were seen once. Sequencing input: peripheral blood. The TCR originated in a woman in her forties or fifties with COVID-19, enrolled during active disease. The rearrangement joins TRBV5-1 to TRBJ2-5; D possibly corresponds to TRBD2 (5 bases). CDR3 loop: CASSLWGAQETQYF. DNA of the CDR3: TGCGCCAGCAGCTTGTGGGGAGCACAAGAGACCCAGTACTTC.